This T cell receptor beta chain comes out of a study of CD8+ T cells in alopecia areata. The V end was cut by 1 base, the J end by 0 bases, with 15 bases between. CDR3 length: 17 residues. Germline assignment: CDR1 LGHNA and CDR2 YNFKEQ. Both peripheral blood and punch biopsies of lesional scalp skin were obtained from patients who had alopecia areata. For this clone: As yet, its antigen is unknown.

Notes on the study in general: Clarity of TCR sharing across patients fell short of that in mice, possibly HLA-related.

cDNA serving as the sequencing template came from extracted, reverse transcribed RNA. Repertoires were generated with immunoSEQ multiplex PCR, while TCRdb's copy carries only in-frame clones and drops some. The table records hundreds of thousands of clones, under 70% of them present only once. Specimen: CD4+ T cells sorted from blood, collected at week 0. The clonotype was recovered from a human donor with alopecia areata. V is TRBV4-2 and J is TRBJ2-5; a weak D match, TRBD1 (5 bases). CDR3 sequence: CASSQGVDSTHQETQYF. As DNA, the CDR3 is TGTGCCAGCAGCCAAGGGGTCGACAGTACACACCAAGAGACCCAGTACTTC.